This T cell receptor beta chain was retrieved from a study of T-cell reconstitution after alpha-beta-depleted transplantation in children. Findings and caveats of the study: There were reportedly several hundred expanded graft clones from which alpha-beta T cells came about two months after transplant. TCRbeta diversity was high at day 60 in some patients (a result of surviving recipient T cells and thymic progenitors). T-cell counts and diversity were attributed mostly to newly produced T cells one year after transplant.

For TCRbeta, the library was prepared with unique molecular identifiers. From the PCR reads, TCRdb called clonotypes with MiXCR, one entry per CDR3 protein. The sample carries approximately 110,000 distinct CDR3 sequences, 9% to 12% recorded once. This clonotype turned up a few times. Its antigen is undetermined. The source material was PBMCs, sampled before TCRalphabeta/CD19-depleted stem cell transplant. This clonotype originated in a boy under 10 years old with acute lymphoblastic leukemia, due to receive a stem cell transplant.

CDR3 residues: CASSLDLAGGPTGELFF. In DNA, the CDR3 is TGCGCCAGCAGCTTGGATCTAGCGGGAGGGCCCACCGGGGAGCTGTTTTTT. The chain uses TRBV5-1 and TRBJ2-2, with 12 bases identical to TRBD2. The CDR3 covers 17 residues. Per germline, CDR1 SGHRS and CDR2 YFSETQ. The junction had 4 bases not matched to a gene; V was cut back by 0 bases and J by 4 bases.